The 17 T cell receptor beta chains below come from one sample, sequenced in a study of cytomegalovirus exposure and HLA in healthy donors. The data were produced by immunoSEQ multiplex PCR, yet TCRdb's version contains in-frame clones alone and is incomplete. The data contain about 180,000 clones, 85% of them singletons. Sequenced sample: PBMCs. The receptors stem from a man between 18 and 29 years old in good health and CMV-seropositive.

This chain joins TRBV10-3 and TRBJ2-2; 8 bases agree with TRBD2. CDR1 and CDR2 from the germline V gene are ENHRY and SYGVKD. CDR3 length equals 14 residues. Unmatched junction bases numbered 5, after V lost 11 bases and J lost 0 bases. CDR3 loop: CAARAGANTGELFF. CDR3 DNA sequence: TGTGCCGCTAGAGCGGGAGCGAACACCGGGGAGCTGTTTTTT.

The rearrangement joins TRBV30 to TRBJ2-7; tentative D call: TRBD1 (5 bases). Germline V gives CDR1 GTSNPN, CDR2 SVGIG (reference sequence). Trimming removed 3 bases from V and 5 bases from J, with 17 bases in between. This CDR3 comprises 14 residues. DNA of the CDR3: TGTGCCTGGAGACGCACAGGCTTGAAAGACGAGCAGTACTTC. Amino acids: CAWRRTGLKDEQYF.

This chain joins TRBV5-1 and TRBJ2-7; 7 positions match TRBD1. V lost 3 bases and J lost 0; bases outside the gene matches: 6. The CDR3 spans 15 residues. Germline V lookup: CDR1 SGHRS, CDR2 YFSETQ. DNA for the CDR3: TGCGCCAGCAGCTCACCGGGACAGAACTCCTACGAGCAGTACTTC. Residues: CASSSPGQNSYEQYF. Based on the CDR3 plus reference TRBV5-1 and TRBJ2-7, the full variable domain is KAGVTQTPRYLIKTRGQQVTLSCSPISGHRSVSWYQQTPGQGLQFLFEYFSETQRNKGNFPGRFSGRQFSNSRSEMNVSTLELGDSALYLCASSSPGQNSYEQYFGPGTRLTVT.

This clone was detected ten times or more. CDR3 loop: CASSTGTGSEKLFF. The CDR3 region has the DNA TGTGCCAGCAGCACCGGGACAGGTAGCGAAAAACTGTTTTTT. The J gene is TRBJ1-4, the V gene TRBV9; TRBD1 matches 8 bases. The junction had 7 bases not matched to a gene; V was cut back by 4 bases and J by 8 bases. CDR3 length equals 14 residues. CDR1 and CDR2 (germline): SGDLS, YYNGEE.

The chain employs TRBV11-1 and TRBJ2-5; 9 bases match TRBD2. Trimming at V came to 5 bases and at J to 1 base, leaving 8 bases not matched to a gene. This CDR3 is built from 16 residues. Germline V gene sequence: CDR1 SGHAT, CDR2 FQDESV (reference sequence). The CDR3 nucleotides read TGTGCCAGCAGCCCGAGCCTAGCGGGACGCCAAGAGACCCAGTACTTC. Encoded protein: CASSPSLAGRQETQYF.

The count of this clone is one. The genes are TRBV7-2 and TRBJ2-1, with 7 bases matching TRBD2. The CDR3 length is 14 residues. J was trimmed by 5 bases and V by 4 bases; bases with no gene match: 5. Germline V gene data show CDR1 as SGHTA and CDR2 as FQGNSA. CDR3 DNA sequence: TGTGCCAGCAGCTCCTCTGCGGGGGACAATGAGCAGTTCTTC. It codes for CASSSSAGDNEQFF.

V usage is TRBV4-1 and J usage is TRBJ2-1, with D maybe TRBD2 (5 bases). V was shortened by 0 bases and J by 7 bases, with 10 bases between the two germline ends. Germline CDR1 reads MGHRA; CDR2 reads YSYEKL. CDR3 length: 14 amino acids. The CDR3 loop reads CASSQDASGNEQFF. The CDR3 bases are TGCGCCAGCAGCCAAGACGCCTCGGGGAATGAGCAGTTCTTC.

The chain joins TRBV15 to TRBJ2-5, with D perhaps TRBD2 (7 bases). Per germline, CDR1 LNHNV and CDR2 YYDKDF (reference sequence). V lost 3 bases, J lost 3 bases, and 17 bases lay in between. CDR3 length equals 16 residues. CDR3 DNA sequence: TGTGCCACCAGCAGGTTTATGGCGGGGGCGGAAGAGACCCAGTACTTC. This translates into CATSRFMAGAEETQYF.

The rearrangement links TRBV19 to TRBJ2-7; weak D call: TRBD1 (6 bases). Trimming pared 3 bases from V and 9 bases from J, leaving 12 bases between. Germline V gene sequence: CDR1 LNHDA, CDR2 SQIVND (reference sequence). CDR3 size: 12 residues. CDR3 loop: CASSIGAGAQYF. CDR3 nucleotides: TGTGCCAGTAGTATTGGTGCAGGGGCGCAGTACTTC.

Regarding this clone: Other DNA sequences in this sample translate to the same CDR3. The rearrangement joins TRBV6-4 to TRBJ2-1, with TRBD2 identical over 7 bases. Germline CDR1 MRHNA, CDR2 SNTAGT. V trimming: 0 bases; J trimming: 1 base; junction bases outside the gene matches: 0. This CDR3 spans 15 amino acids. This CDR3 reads CASSDSSGSYNEQFF. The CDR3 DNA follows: TGTGCCAGCAGTGACTCTAGCGGGTCCTACAATGAGCAGTTCTTC.

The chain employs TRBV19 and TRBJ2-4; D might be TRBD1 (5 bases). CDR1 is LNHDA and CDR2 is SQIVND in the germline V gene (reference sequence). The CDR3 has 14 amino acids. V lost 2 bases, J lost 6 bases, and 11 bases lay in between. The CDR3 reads CASSIRGRVNIQYF. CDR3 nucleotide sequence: TGTGCCAGTAGTATAAGGGGCAGGGTAAACATTCAGTACTTC.

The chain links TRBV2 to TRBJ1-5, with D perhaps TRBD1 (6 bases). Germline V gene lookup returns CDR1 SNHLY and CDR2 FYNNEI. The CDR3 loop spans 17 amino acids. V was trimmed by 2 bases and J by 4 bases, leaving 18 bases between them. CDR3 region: CASSEMGTLTGNQPQHF. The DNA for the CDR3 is TGTGCCAGCAGTGAAATGGGGACCTTAACAGGGAATCAGCCCCAGCATTTT.

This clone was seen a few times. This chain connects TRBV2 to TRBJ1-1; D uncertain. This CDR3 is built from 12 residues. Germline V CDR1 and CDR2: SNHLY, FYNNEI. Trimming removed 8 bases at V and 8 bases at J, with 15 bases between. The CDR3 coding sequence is TGTGCCAGCCAATATGGCGGAGTCGAAGCTTTCTTT. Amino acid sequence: CASQYGGVEAFF.

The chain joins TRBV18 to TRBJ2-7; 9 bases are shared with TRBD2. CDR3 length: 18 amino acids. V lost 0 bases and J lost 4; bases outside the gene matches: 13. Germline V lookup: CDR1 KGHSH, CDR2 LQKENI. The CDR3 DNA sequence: TGTGCCAGCTCACCACCGGTCAATACGGCGGGAGGGCCATACGAGCAGTACTTC. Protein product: CASSPPVNTAGGPYEQYF.

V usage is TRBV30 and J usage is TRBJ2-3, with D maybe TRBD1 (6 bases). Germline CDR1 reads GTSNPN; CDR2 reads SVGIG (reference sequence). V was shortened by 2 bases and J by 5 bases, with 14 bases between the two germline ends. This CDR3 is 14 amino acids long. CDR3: CAWSLGAVLDTQYF. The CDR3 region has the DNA TGTGCCTGGAGTTTGGGGGCGGTTTTAGATACGCAGTATTTT.

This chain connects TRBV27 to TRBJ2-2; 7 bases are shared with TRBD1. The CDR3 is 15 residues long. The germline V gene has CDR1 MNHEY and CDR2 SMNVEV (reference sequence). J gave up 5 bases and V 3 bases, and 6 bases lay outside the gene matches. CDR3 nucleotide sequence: TGTGCCAGCAGTTTTGACAGGGTCGGGACCGGGGAGCTGTTTTTT. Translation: CASSFDRVGTGELFF.

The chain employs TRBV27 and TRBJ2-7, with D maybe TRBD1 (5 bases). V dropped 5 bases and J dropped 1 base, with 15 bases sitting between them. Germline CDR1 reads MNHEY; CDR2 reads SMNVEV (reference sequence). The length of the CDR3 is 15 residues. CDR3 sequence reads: CASSRKADNSYEQYF. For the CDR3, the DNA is TGTGCCAGCAGTCGAAAGGCGGACAATTCCTACGAGCAGTACTTC.